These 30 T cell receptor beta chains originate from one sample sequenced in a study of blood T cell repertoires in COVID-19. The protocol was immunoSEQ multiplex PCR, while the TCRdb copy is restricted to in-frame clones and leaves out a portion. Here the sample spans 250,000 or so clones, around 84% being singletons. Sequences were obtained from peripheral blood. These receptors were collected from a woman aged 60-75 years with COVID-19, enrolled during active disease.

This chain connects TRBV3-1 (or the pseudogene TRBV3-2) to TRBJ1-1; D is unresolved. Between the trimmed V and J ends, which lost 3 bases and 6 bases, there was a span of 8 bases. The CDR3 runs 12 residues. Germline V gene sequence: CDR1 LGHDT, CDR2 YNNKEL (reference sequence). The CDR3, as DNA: TGTGCCAGCAGCCAGGGCGTGGCTGAAGCTTTCTTT. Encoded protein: CASSQGVAEAFF.

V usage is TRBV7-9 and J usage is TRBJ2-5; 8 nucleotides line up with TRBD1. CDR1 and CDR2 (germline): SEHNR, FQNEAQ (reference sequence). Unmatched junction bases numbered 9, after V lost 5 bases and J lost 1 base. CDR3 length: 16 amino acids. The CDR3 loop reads CASSTDDRGSQETQYF. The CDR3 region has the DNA TGTGCCAGCAGCACCGATGACAGGGGCAGCCAAGAGACCCAGTACTTC.

In DNA, the CDR3 is TGCATCATACGGGCTAACTATGGCTACACCTTC. Protein product: CIIRANYGYTF. This sequence joins TRBV20-1 and TRBJ1-2; D is ambiguous. The CDR3 is made up of 11 amino acids. Germline assignment: CDR1 DFQATT and CDR2 SNEGSKA (reference sequence).

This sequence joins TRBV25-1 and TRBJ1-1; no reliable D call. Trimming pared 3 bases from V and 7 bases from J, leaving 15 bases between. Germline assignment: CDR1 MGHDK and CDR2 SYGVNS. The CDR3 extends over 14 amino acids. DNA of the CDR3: TGTGCCAGCAGTGACTATTGGGCCGCAAGTGAAGCTTTCTTT. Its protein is CASSDYWAASEAFF.

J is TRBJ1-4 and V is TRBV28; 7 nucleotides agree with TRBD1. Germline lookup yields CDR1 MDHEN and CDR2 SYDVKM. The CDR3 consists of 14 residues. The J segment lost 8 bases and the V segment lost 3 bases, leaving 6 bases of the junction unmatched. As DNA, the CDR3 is TGTGCCAGCAGTTTTCCTACAGGGGTAGAAAAACTGTTTTTT. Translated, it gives CASSFPTGVEKLFF.

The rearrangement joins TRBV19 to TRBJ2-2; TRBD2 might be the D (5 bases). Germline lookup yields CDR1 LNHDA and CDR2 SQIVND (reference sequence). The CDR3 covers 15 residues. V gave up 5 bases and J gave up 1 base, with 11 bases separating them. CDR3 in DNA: TGTGCCAGTAGTGTCACACGGGGGAACACCGGGGAGCTGTTTTTT. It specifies CASSVTRGNTGELFF. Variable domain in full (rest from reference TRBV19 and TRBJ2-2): DGGITQSPKYLFRKEGQNVTLSCEQNLNHDAMYWYRQDPGQGLRLIYYSQIVNDFQKGDIAEGYSVSREKKESFPLTVTSAQKNPTAFYLCASSVTRGNTGELFFGEGSRLTVL.

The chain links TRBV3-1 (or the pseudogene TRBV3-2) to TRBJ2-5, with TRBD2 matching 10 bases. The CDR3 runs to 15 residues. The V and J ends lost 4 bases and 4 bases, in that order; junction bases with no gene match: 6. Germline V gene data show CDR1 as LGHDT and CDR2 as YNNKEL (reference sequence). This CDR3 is CASSPPGLALETQYF. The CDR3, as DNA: TGTGCCAGCAGCCCTCCGGGACTAGCGCTAGAGACCCAGTACTTC.

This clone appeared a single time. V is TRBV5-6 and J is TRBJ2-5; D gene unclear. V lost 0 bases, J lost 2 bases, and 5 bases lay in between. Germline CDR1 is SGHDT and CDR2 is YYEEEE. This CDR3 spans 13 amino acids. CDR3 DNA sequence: TGTGCCAGCAGCTTGGGGCTGCAAGAGACCCAGTACTTC. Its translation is CASSLGLQETQYF.

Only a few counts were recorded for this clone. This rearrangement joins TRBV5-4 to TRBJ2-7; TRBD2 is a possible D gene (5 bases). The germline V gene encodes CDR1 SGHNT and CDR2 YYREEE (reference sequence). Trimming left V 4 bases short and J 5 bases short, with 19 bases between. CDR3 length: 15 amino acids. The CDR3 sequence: CASSGSEVANDEQYF. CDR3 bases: TGTGCCAGCAGCGGGAGTGAAGTGGCTAACGACGAGCAGTACTTC.

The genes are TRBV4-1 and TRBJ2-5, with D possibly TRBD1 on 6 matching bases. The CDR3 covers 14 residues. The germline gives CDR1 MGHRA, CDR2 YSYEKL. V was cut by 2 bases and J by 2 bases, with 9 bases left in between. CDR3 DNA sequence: TGCGCCAGCAGCCAAACGGGGACACAAGAGACCCAGTACTTC. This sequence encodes CASSQTGTQETQYF.

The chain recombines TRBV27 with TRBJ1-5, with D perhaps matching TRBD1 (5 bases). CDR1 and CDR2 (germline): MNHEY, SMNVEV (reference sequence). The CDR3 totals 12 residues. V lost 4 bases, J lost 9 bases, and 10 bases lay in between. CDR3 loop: CASSSGLVPQHF. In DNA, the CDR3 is TGTGCCAGCAGTTCAGGGTTAGTGCCCCAGCATTTT.

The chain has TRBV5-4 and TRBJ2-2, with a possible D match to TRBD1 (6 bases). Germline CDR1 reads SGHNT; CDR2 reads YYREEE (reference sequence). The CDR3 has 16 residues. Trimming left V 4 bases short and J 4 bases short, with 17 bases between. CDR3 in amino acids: CASSTKAPGATGELFF. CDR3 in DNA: TGTGCCAGCAGCACTAAAGCCCCAGGGGCCACCGGGGAGCTGTTTTTT. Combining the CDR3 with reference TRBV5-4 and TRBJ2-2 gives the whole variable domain ETGVTQSPTHLIKTRGQQVTLRCSSQSGHNTVSWYQQALGQGPQFIFQYYREEENGRGNFPPRFSGLQFPNYSSELNVNALELDDSALYLCASSTKAPGATGELFFGEGSRLTVL.

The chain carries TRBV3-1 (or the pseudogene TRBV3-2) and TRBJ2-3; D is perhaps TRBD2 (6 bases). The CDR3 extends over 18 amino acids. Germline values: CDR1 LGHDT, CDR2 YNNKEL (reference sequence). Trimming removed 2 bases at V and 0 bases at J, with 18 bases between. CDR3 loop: CASSQLERVPFSTDTQYF. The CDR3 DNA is TGTGCCAGCAGCCAACTCGAGCGGGTCCCCTTTAGCACAGATACGCAGTATTTT.

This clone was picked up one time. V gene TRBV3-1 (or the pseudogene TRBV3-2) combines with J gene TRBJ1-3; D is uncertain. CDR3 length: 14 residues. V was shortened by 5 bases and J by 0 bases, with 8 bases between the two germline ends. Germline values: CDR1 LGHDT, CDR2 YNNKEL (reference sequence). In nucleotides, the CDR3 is TGTGCCAGCAGCTATGACAACTCTGGAAACACCATATATTTT. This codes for CASSYDNSGNTIYF.

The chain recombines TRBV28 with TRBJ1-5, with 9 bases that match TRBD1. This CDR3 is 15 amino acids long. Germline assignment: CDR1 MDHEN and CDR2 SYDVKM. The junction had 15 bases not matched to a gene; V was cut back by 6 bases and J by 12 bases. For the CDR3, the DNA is TGTGCCAGCAGCTCCCCGGGACAGGGTTCGGTAGTCCAGCATTTT. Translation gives CASSSPGQGSVVQHF.

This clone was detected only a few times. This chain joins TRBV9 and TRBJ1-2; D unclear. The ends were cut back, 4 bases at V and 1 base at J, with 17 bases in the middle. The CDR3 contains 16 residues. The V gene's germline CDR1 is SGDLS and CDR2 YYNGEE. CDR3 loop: CASSPQAGKGNYGYTF. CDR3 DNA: TGTGCCAGCAGCCCCCAAGCGGGGAAGGGTAACTATGGCTACACCTTC.

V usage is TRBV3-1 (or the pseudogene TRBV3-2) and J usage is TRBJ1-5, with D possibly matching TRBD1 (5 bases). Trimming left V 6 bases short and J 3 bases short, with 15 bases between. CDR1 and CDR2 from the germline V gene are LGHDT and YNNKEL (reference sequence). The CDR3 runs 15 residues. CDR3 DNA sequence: TGTGCCAGCAGTCCTCGGGGGAGTTACAATCAGCCCCAGCATTTT. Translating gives CASSPRGSYNQPQHF.

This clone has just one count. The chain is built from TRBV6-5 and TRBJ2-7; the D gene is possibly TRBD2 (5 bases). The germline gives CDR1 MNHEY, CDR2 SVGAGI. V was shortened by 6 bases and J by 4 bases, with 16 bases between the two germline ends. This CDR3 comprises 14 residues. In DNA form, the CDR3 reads TGTGCCAGCAGCCGTTGGGGAGCGAATTACGAGCAGTACTTC. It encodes CASSRWGANYEQYF.

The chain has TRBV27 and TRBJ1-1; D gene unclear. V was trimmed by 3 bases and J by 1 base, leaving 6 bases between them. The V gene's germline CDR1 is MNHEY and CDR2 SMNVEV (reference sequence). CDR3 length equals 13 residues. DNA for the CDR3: TGTGCCAGCAGTTTGTCAGAGAACACTGAAGCTTTCTTT. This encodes CASSLSENTEAFF.

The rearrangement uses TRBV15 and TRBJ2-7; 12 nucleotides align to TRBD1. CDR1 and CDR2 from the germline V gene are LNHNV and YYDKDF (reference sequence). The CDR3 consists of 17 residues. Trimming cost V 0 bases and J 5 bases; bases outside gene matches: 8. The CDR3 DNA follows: TGTGCCACCAGCAGAGATCCCCCGGGACAGGGGGCTCACGAGCAGTACTTC. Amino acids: CATSRDPPGQGAHEQYF.

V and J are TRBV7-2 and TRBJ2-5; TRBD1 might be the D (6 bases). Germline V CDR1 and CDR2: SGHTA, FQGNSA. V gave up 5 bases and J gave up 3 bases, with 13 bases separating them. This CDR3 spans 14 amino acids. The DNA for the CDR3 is TGTGCCAGCAGCCAGGACAGAGTAAAAGAGACCCAGTACTTC. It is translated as CASSQDRVKETQYF.

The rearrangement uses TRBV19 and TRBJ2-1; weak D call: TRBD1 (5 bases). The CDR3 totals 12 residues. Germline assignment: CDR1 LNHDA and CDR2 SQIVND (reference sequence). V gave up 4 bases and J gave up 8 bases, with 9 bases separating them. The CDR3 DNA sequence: TGTGCCAGTAGTACGCAGGGATATGAGCAGTTCTTC. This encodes CASSTQGYEQFF.

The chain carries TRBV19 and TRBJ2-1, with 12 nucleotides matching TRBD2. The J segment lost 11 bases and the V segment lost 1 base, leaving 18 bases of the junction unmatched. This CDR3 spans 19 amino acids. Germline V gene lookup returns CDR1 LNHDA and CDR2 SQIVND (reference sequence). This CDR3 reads CASSIGQGQGLAGGSKQFF. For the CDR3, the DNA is TGTGCCAGTAGTATAGGGCAGGGACAGGGTCTAGCGGGAGGGAGTAAGCAGTTCTTC.

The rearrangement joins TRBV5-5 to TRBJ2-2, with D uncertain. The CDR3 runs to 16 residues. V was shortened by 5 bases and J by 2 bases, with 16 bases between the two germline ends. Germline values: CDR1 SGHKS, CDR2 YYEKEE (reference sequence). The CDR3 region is CASSRRSGKNTGELFF. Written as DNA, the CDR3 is TGTGCCAGCAGTCGTAGATCAGGAAAAAACACCGGGGAGCTGTTTTTT. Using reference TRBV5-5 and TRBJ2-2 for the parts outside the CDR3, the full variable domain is DAGVTQSPTHLIKTRGQQVTLRCSPISGHKSVSWYQQVLGQGPQFIFQYYEKEERGRGNFPDRFSARQFPNYSSELNVNALLLGDSALYLCASSRRSGKNTGELFFGEGSRLTVL.

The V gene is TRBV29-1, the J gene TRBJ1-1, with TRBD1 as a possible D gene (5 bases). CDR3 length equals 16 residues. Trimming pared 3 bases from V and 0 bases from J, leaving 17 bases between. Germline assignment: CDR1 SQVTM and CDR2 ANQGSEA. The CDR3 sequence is CSVDPWVDSLNTEAFF. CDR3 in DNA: TGCAGCGTTGATCCCTGGGTAGACAGCTTGAACACTGAAGCTTTCTTT. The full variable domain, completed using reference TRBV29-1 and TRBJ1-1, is SAVISQKPSRDICQRGTSLTIQCQVDSQVTMMFWYRQQPGQSLTLIATANQGSEATYESGFVIDKFPISRPNLTFSTLTVSNMSPEDSSIYLCSVDPWVDSLNTEAFFGQGTRLTVV.

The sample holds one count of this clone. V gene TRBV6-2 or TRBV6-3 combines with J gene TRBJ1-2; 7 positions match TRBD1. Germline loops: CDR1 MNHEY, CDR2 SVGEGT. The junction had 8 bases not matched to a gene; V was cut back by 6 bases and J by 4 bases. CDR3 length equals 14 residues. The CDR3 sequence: CASSTFDRAYGYTF. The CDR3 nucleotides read TGTGCCAGCAGCACCTTTGACAGGGCCTATGGCTACACCTTC.

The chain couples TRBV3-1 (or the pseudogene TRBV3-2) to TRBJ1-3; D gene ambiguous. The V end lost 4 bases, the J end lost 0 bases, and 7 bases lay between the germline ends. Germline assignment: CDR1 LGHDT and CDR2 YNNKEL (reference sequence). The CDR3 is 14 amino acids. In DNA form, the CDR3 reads TGTGCCAGCAGCCCCACACCCTCTGGAAACACCATATATTTT. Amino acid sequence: CASSPTPSGNTIYF.

This CDR3 reads CASSLDGVNTGELFF. In DNA, the CDR3 is TGCGCCAGCAGCTTGGACGGGGTGAACACCGGGGAGCTGTTTTTT. V is TRBV5-1 and J is TRBJ2-2, with D perhaps TRBD2 (5 bases). V shed 0 bases and J shed 1 base, with 7 bases lying between them. This CDR3 has 15 amino acids. Germline CDR1 and CDR2: SGHRS and YFSETQ.

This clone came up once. CDR3 DNA: TGCGCCAGCAGCTTCCAGGCCCACTATGGCTACACCTTC. Encoded protein: CASSFQAHYGYTF. The rearrangement uses TRBV5-1 and TRBJ1-2, with no clear D. This CDR3 spans 13 amino acids. Trimming pared 2 bases from V and 3 bases from J, leaving 8 bases between. The germline V gene encodes CDR1 SGHRS and CDR2 YFSETQ.

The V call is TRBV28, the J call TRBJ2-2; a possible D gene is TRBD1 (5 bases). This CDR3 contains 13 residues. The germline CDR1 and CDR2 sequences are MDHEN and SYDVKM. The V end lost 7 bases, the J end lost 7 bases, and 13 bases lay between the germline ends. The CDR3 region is CASTPGILGELFF. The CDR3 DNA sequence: TGTGCCAGCACCCCAGGGATCCTCGGGGAGCTGTTTTTT.